What follows are 10 T cell receptor beta chains derived from one specimen sequenced in a study of CD8 T cells in Susac syndrome. An input of roughly 0.5 to 1 ug of RNA was subjected to reverse transcription using random hexamers. TCRdb fed the immunoSEQ multiplex PCR reads into MiXCR, producing one record per CDR3 protein. This sample carries around 130,000 distinct CDR3 sequences, about 90% of them seen once, and the ten largest clones take over 0.2%. The specimen was CD8+ T cells from PBMCs. These receptors all come from a human donor with multiple sclerosis.

The rearrangement links TRBV30 to TRBJ2-2; D is uncertain. Between the trimmed V and J ends, which lost 3 bases and 5 bases, there was a span of 7 bases. Germline CDR1 reads GTSNPN; CDR2 reads SVGIG (reference sequence). The CDR3 runs to 12 residues. As DNA, the CDR3 is TGTGCCTGGAGCCCTAATACCGGGGAGCTGTTTTTT. This codes for CAWSPNTGELFF.

The chain joins TRBV7-9 to TRBJ2-7, with D possibly matching TRBD1 (6 bases). Trimming shortened V by 6 bases and J by 5 bases, and 20 bases separated the two germline ends. In germline, CDR1 is SEHNR, CDR2 FQNEAQ (reference sequence). The CDR3 sequence is 15 residues long. CDR3 in amino acids: CASSYTVGQNHEQYF. The CDR3 nucleotides are TGTGCCAGCAGTTATACCGTAGGACAGAACCACGAGCAGTACTTC.

V gene TRBV30 combines with J gene TRBJ2-5, with D possibly being TRBD1 or TRBD2 (5 bases each). The CDR3 has 14 residues. CDR1 and CDR2 from the germline V gene are GTSNPN and SVGIG (reference sequence). Trimming removed 3 bases from V and 1 base from J, with 12 bases in between. The CDR3 DNA reads as TGTGCCTGGAGCAAAGGGACGGTCCAAGAGACCCAGTACTTC. It encodes CAWSKGTVQETQYF. The full variable domain, in which reference TRBV30 and TRBJ2-5 provide the parts outside the CDR3, is SQTIHQWPATLVQPVGSPLSLECTVEGTSNPNLYWYRQAAGRGLQLLFYSVGIGQISSEVPQNLSASRPQDRQFILSSKKLLLSDSGFYLCAWSKGTVQETQYFGPGTRLLVL.

The chain uses TRBV20-1 and TRBJ1-5; no clear D. Trimming stripped 6 bases from V and 7 bases from J, with 16 bases between. CDR1 DFQATT and CDR2 SNEGSKA come from the germline V gene (reference sequence). CDR3 length: 13 residues. CDR3 nucleotide sequence: TGCAGTGCACGGGGTCGGGTTAGGCAGCCCCAGCATTTT. Its protein product is CSARGRVRQPQHF.

The rearrangement joins TRBV7-9 to TRBJ1-5; D is undetermined. Trimming removed 5 bases from V and 3 bases from J, with 11 bases in between. In germline, CDR1 is SEHNR, CDR2 FQNEAQ (reference sequence). CDR3 length: 14 amino acids. The CDR3 region is CASSPDAYNQPQHF. In DNA form, the CDR3 reads TGTGCCAGCAGCCCAGACGCGTACAATCAGCCCCAGCATTTT.

This clonotype was picked up one time. The chain is built from TRBV7-9 and TRBJ2-7; TRBD1 agrees at 9 bases. Germline V gives CDR1 SEHNR, CDR2 FQNEAQ (reference sequence). This CDR3 comprises 15 residues. With V trimmed by 5 bases and J by 5 bases, 10 bases remained unmatched. The CDR3 coding sequence is TGTGCCAGCAGCCCCCCCGGGACAGGGAGAAACGAGCAGTACTTC. Its protein product is CASSPPGTGRNEQYF.

The chain has TRBV27 and TRBJ2-2; a weak D match, TRBD1 (6 bases). This CDR3 comprises 14 residues. Germline CDR1 is MNHEY and CDR2 is SMNVEV (reference sequence). Trimming shortened V by 2 bases and J by 4 bases, and 8 bases separated the two germline ends. Here the CDR3 reads CASSLLDSTGELFF. CDR3 bases: TGTGCCAGCAGTTTACTGGACAGCACCGGGGAGCTGTTTTTT.

The gene calls are TRBV2 and TRBJ2-7, with D perhaps matching TRBD2 (6 bases). The CDR3 is 17 amino acids. V was cut by 5 bases and J by 2 bases, with 22 bases left in between. CDR1 and CDR2 from the germline V gene are SNHLY and FYNNEI. The CDR3 DNA is TGTGCCAGCAGTCGAACAGTAACCGGGACTCGCGCCTACGAGCAGTACTTC. It codes for CASSRTVTGTRAYEQYF.

This sequence joins TRBV5-6 and TRBJ2-1, with 9 bases matching TRBD1. The CDR3 sequence is 13 residues long. J lost 6 bases, V lost 10 bases, and 8 bases had no gene match. CDR1 and CDR2 from the germline V gene are SGHDT and YYEEEE. CDR3 sequence reads: CAVQGAQGNEQFF. The CDR3 DNA is TGTGCCGTACAGGGGGCGCAGGGCAATGAGCAGTTCTTC.

CDR3 sequence (DNA): TGCAGCGCCCCCCAGGGGTACTATGGCTACACCTTC. Translation gives CSAPQGYYGYTF. The chain carries TRBV29-1 and TRBJ1-2; possible D gene TRBD1, 6 bases. This CDR3 region has 12 residues. Germline V gives CDR1 SQVTM, CDR2 ANQGSEA. V shed 7 bases and J shed 3 bases, with 12 bases lying between them. Looking up the rest from reference TRBV29-1 and TRBJ1-2 gives the full variable domain: SAVISQKPSRDICQRGTSLTIQCQVDSQVTMMFWYRQQPGQSLTLIATANQGSEATYESGFVIDKFPISRPNLTFSTLTVSNMSPEDSSIYLCSAPQGYYGYTFGSGTRLTVV.